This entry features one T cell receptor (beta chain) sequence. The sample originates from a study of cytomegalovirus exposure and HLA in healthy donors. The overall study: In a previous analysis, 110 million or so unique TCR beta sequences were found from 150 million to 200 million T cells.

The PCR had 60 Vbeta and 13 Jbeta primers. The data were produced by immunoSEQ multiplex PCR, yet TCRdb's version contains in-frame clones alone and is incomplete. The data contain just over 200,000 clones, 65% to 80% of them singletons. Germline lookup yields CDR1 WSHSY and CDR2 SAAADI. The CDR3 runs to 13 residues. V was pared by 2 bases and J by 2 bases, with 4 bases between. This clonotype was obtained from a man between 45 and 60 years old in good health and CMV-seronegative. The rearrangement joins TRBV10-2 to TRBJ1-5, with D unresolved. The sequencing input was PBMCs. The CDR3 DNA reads TGCGCCAGCAGTGAGGTAGGCAATCAGCCCCAGCATTTT. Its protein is CASSEVGNQPQHF.